This is a list of T cell receptor beta chains from one sample in a study of metastatic and nonmetastatic thyroid tumors. TCRdb ran MiXCR on the PCR reads. This table holds some 15,000 clones, around 12% found once. Sequencing used tumor tissue. Source of these receptors: a female donor with papillary thyroid cancer or a benign thyroid nodule (not recorded which). Some clones in this sample may be carry-over from other donors' samples. Both conserved end residues are part of each CDR3. A D gene is named only where the DNA matches it firmly. Rows may omit the clone size; those that give it use once, few, many or a size class.

>-|TRBV3-1|large|TRBJ2-5
CASSQELLQETQYF
TGTGCCAGCAGCCAAGAACTCCTCCAAGAGACCCAGTACTTC
>TRBD1|TRBV27|many|TRBJ1-5
CASSIGQGVSQPQHF
TGTGCCAGCAGCATCGGACAGGGGGTTAGTCAGCCCCAGCATTTT
>TRBD1|TRBV6-1|-|TRBJ2-2
CASSGTGAAEELFF
TGTGCCAGCAGTGGGACAGGGGCCGCCGAGGAGCTGTTTTTT
>-|TRBV5-4|many|TRBJ2-1
CASSLGQSSYNEQFF
TGTGCCAGCAGCCTCGGACAAAGCTCCTACAATGAGCAGTTCTTC
>-|TRBV6-1|many|TRBJ1-1
CATFPAFF
TGTGCCACTTTTCCCGCCTTCTTT
>-|TRBV2|-|TRBJ2-2
CASSPPGELFF
TGTGCCAGCAGTCCTCCCGGGGAGCTGTTTTTT
>-|TRBV3-1|-|TRBJ2-4
CASSQDMTRVGSIQYF
TGTGCCAGCAGCCAAGATATGACCAGGGTTGGTAGCATTCAATACTTC
>TRBD1|TRBV7-2|-|TRBJ1-2
CASSLGGTGEAGYTF
TGTGCCAGCAGCCTAGGGGGGACAGGGGAGGCTGGCTACACCTTC
>TRBD1|TRBV6-1|many|TRBJ1-5
CASSWGTGRSNQPQHF
TGTGCCAGCAGCTGGGGGACAGGGAGGAGCAATCAGCCCCAGCATTTT
>TRBD1|TRBV10-3|many|TRBJ2-7
CATRGGTGSYEQYF
TGTGCCACCCGAGGGGGGACAGGCTCCTACGAGCAGTACTTC
>TRBD1|TRBV19|-|TRBJ1-2
CASSPDRGQNYGYTF
TGTGCCAGTAGCCCGGACAGGGGGCAAAACTATGGCTACACCTTC
>TRBD2|TRBV20-1|-|TRBJ2-7
CTERETYEQYF
TGCACTGAGCGGGAGACCTACGAGCAGTACTTC
>-|TRBV2|many|TRBJ2-7
CASIRGRGYEQYF
TGTGCCAGCATCCGGGGCAGGGGCTACGAGCAGTACTTC
>-|TRBV30|many|TRBJ2-5
CAWSRGRRETQYF
TGTGCCTGGAGTAGGGGGAGGAGGGAGACCCAGTACTTC
>TRBD2|TRBV2|few|TRBJ2-5
CASSESSGETQYF
TGTGCCAGCAGTGAATCTAGCGGAGAGACCCAGTACTTC
>TRBD1|TRBV19|many|TRBJ2-2
CASSPGQVGGELFF
TGTGCCAGTAGTCCAGGACAGGTTGGCGGGGAGCTGTTTTTT
>TRBD1|TRBV7-9|many|TRBJ1-4
CASSGTGQGAEKLFF
TGTGCCAGCAGCGGCACGGGACAGGGAGCCGAAAAACTGTTTTTT
>-|TRBV27|few|TRBJ2-7
CASSQRWGALLSDF
TGTGCCAGCAGCCAACGGTGGGGGGCCCTATTGTCGGACTTC
>TRBD2|TRBV20-1|many|TRBJ2-3
CSATWRERADTQYF
TGCAGTGCTACCTGGCGGGAGCGGGCAGATACGCAGTATTTT
>TRBD2|TRBV28|-|TRBJ2-7
CASSFTSGSGYEQYF
TGTGCCAGCAGTTTTACTAGCGGGAGTGGCTACGAGCAGTACTTC
>TRBD2|TRBV6-1|medium-sized|TRBJ2-2
CASRGGTREFGELFF
TGTGCCAGCAGGGGGGGGACTAGAGAATTCGGGGAGCTGTTTTTT
>-|TRBV7-3|many|TRBJ2-3
CASSLSHSTDTQYF
TGTGCCAGCAGCTTATCTCACAGCACAGATACGCAGTATTTT
>TRBD1|TRBV18|many|TRBJ2-7
CASSPTGDEQYF
TGTGCCAGCTCACCGACAGGGGACGAGCAGTACTTC
>TRBD1|TRBV20-1|-|TRBJ2-1
CSARDRTGWNNEQFF
TGCAGTGCTAGAGATCGGACAGGGTGGAACAATGAGCAGTTCTTC
>TRBD2|TRBV5-4|many|TRBJ2-5
CASSPPGAGGRETQYF
TGTGCCAGCAGCCCGCCGGGAGCGGGAGGACGAGAGACCCAGTACTTC
>TRBD1|TRBV20-1|many|TRBJ2-3
CSAPDRGADTQYF
TGCAGTGCTCCGGACAGGGGAGCAGATACGCAGTATTTT
>-|TRBV7-9|many|TRBJ1-3
CASSLVGRGENTIYF
TGTGCCAGCAGCCTGGTGGGTAGAGGAGAAAACACCATATATTTT
>-|TRBV14|-|TRBJ1-1
CASSQVAGASTEDFF
TGTGCCAGCAGCCAAGTGGCAGGGGCCTCCACTGAAGATTTCTTT
>-|TRBV5-1|many|TRBJ2-7
CASSPDYYEQYF
TGCGCCAGCAGCCCAGACTACTACGAGCAGTACTTC
>TRBD2|TRBV20-1|medium-sized|TRBJ2-1
CSASRAGGPSNEQFF
TGCAGTGCTTCGCGAGCGGGGGGGCCCTCAAATGAGCAGTTCTTC
>TRBD1|TRBV10-3|many|TRBJ1-6
CAISRDRETYNSPLHF
TGTGCCATCAGTCGGGACAGGGAAACCTATAATTCACCCCTCCACTTT
>-|TRBV9|-|TRBJ2-1
CASSSGSTSWGEQFF
TGTGCCAGCAGCTCCGGGTCGACTAGTTGGGGTGAGCAGTTCTTC
>-|TRBV10-1|many|TRBJ2-1
CASAPDWDNEQFF
TGCGCCAGCGCCCCGGACTGGGACAATGAGCAGTTCTTC
>-|TRBV7-3|many|TRBJ1-3
CASSLKGAENTIYF
TGTGCCAGCAGCTTAAAGGGTGCAGAAAACACCATATATTTT
>TRBD1|TRBV6-1|medium-sized|TRBJ1-1
CASSVQGDTEAFF
TGTGCCAGCAGTGTTCAGGGGGACACTGAAGCTTTCTTT